These T cell receptor beta chains were read from a single sample in a study of blood T cell repertoires in COVID-19. Using immunoSEQ multiplex PCR, the repertoire was profiled, and TCRdb retains in-frame clones only, with some absent. The sample comprises 180,000 or so clones, 86% of which are singletons, and about 6% rests with the top ten. Sequencing was carried out using PBMCs or T cells enriched from blood (not recorded which). These receptors all stem from a man aged 35 to 55 with acute COVID-19. Both conserved end residues are part of each CDR3. A D gene is named only where the DNA matches it firmly. Expanded clones are given a class, and other clones once, few, many or no size at all.

V gene	clone size	D gene	J gene	CDR3 DNA	CDR3 protein
TRBV4-2	NA	NA	TRBJ1-1	TGTGCCAGCAGCCAAGAAGTCGGCCAGGGGGAAGCTTTCTTT	CASSQEVGQGEAFF
TRBV27	once	NA	TRBJ2-5	TGTGCCAGCGCTGGCAGGAGGTCGGAGACCCAGTACTTC	CASAGRRSETQYF
TRBV7-8	NA	NA	TRBJ1-5	TGTGCCAGCAGCTTCTCACAGGGAAGAGATCAGCCCCAGCATTTT	CASSFSQGRDQPQHF
TRBV4-1	few	NA	TRBJ2-7	TGCGCCAGCAGCCAAGAAGTTTTAGGCGGGCGGGTCTACGAGCAGTACTTC	CASSQEVLGGRVYEQYF
TRBV28	few	NA	TRBJ2-3	TGTGCCAGCAGTTCGACTAGAAATGCAGATACGCAGTATTTT	CASSSTRNADTQYF
TRBV20-1	NA	TRBD2	TRBJ2-3	TGCAGTGCTAGTCACTCTATACTAGCGGGAGGGGTTGATACGCAGTATTTT	CSASHSILAGGVDTQYF
TRBV7-9	NA	NA	TRBJ1-1	TGTGCCAGCAGCTTAACTGACACTGAAGCTTTCTTT	CASSLTDTEAFF
TRBV12-3/TRBV12-4	NA	NA	TRBJ2-1	TGTGCCAGCATCAATAGTGACAATGAGCAGTTCTTC	CASINSDNEQFF
TRBV19	few	NA	TRBJ1-2	TGTGCCAGTCGTTCTGAGGTCGTCTATGGCTACACCTTC	CASRSEVVYGYTF
TRBV6-5	NA	NA	TRBJ2-5	TGTGCCAGCAGTTACGTTCCCCGGGAGACCCAGTACTTC	CASSYVPRETQYF
TRBV6-5	NA	NA	TRBJ1-1	TGTGCCAGCAGTTTCGGGGGCACTGAAGCTTTCTTT	CASSFGGTEAFF
TRBV20-1	NA	TRBD2	TRBJ2-7	TGCGGAGCGGGAGAGTCCTACGAGCAGTACTTC	CGAGESYEQYF
TRBV20-1	once	NA	TRBJ1-1	TGCAGTGCTAGTTGGGGAGTGAACACTGAAGCTTTCTTT	CSASWGVNTEAFF
TRBV7-2	NA	TRBD1	TRBJ1-2	TGTGCCAGCACCGACCGACAGGGGATTGGCTACACCTTC	CASTDRQGIGYTF
TRBV6-5	NA	TRBD1	TRBJ1-6	TGTGCCAGCAGAGGGACAGGGGCAGTAAATTCACCCCTCCACTTT	CASRGTGAVNSPLHF
TRBV25-1	NA	TRBD2	TRBJ2-1	TGTGCCAGCAGTGACATAGCGGGAGTTCACAATGAGCAGTTCTTC	CASSDIAGVHNEQFF
TRBV29-1	once	NA	TRBJ2-4	TGCAGCGTTGAGCGGCAGGGCCAAGCCAAAAACATTCAGTACTTC	CSVERQGQAKNIQYF
TRBV27	NA	NA	TRBJ2-7	TGTGCCAGCAGTTTATTGGCGGGCTTTTTCTACGAGCAGTACTTC	CASSLLAGFFYEQYF
TRBV9	NA	TRBD2	TRBJ2-2	TGTGCCAGCAGCGTGGGACTAGCGGGCAACACCGGGGAGCTGTTTTTT	CASSVGLAGNTGELFF
TRBV6-5	NA	NA	TRBJ1-4	TGTGCCAGCAGAACACACAGTGCAACTAATGAAAAACTGTTTTTT	CASRTHSATNEKLFF
TRBV7-9	NA	TRBD2	TRBJ2-5	TGTGCCAGCAGCCCGTCTAGCGGCCGTTGGGAGACCCAGTACTTC	CASSPSSGRWETQYF
TRBV6-5	NA	TRBD2	TRBJ2-5	TGTGCCAGCAGAACTAGCGGGAGCGGAGAGACCCAGTACTTC	CASRTSGSGETQYF
TRBV4-2	NA	TRBD1	TRBJ2-5	TGTGCCAGCAGCCAAGATGCCCTGCTAGGGGGCACAGAGACCCAGTACTTC	CASSQDALLGGTETQYF
TRBV6-5	NA	NA	TRBJ2-1	TGTGCCAGCAGTTACTCGGTAGCCTCCTACAATGAGCAGTTCTTC	CASSYSVASYNEQFF
TRBV6-1	NA	TRBD2	TRBJ2-1	TGTGCCAGCAGTGAACGAGCGGGAGGCGACAATGAGCAGTTCTTC	CASSERAGGDNEQFF
TRBV30	NA	TRBD1	TRBJ1-5	TGTGCCTGGAGTGCAGGAACAGGGGGTTTCAATCAGCCCCAGCATTTT	CAWSAGTGGFNQPQHF
TRBV7-9	NA	NA	TRBJ2-4	TGTGCCAGCCGCGATCGTCGGGCCAAAAACATTCAGTACTTC	CASRDRRAKNIQYF
TRBV3-1/TRBV3-2	NA	TRBD2	TRBJ2-7	TGTGCCAGCAGCCAAGGGACTAGCGGGAGCGGGGAGCAGTACTTC	CASSQGTSGSGEQYF
TRBV7-9	few	NA	TRBJ1-6	TGTGCCAGCAGCTTAGATACAGCCAAACCCCTCCACTTT	CASSLDTAKPLHF
TRBV3-1/TRBV3-2	NA	TRBD1	TRBJ2-5	TGTGCCAGCAGCCAGGGGACAGGGGAAGAGACCCAGTACTTC	CASSQGTGEETQYF
TRBV11-2	NA	NA	TRBJ1-1	TGTGCCAGCAGCTTAATGAGGGACACTGAAGCTTTCTTT	CASSLMRDTEAFF
TRBV5-1	NA	NA	TRBJ2-7	TGCGCCAGCAGCTCCGGACAGTTCTACGAGCAGTACTTC	CASSSGQFYEQYF
TRBV7-3	once	TRBD1	TRBJ1-1	TGTGCCAGCAGCCCGGACAGGGCTTCTAATACTGAAGCTTTCTTT	CASSPDRASNTEAFF
TRBV11-2	NA	NA	TRBJ2-7	TGTGCCAGCAGCTTAGGGGGAGGACCCTACGAGCAGTACTTC	CASSLGGGPYEQYF
TRBV6-5	NA	TRBD1	TRBJ2-1	TGTGCCAGCAGTTACTCGGAAGCCACAGGGGTTTCTGAGCAGTTCTTC	CASSYSEATGVSEQFF
TRBV27	NA	TRBD2	TRBJ2-2	TGTGCCAGCAGGGGACTAGCGGCGGTCGGGGAGCTGTTTTTT	CASRGLAAVGELFF
TRBV15	few	NA	TRBJ2-5	TGTGCCACCAGCAGGCAAGCGGAGACCCAGTACTTC	CATSRQAETQYF
TRBV30	NA	NA	TRBJ1-3	TGTGCCTGGAGTGGACGGTCTAGCTCTGGAAACACCATATATTTT	CAWSGRSSSGNTIYF
TRBV28	NA	TRBD1	TRBJ2-7	TGTGCCAGCAGTCTGCTACAGGGGTCCTACGAGCAGTACTTC	CASSLLQGSYEQYF
TRBV19	NA	NA	TRBJ2-5	TGTGCCAGTAGTATGACAGGCCCGGCGACCCAGTACTTC	CASSMTGPATQYF
TRBV19	NA	TRBD2	TRBJ2-1	TGTGCCAGTAGTTTGCCCGGGACTATCAATGAGCAGTTCTTC	CASSLPGTINEQFF
TRBV5-4	few	NA	TRBJ1-1	TGTGCCAGCAGCAGAAAGGACAGAGCGAACACTGAAGCTTTCTTT	CASSRKDRANTEAFF
TRBV5-1	NA	NA	TRBJ2-3	TGCGCCAGCAGCTTGGTACAGTCTACAGATACGCAGTATTTT	CASSLVQSTDTQYF
TRBV5-1	NA	NA	TRBJ2-7	TGCGCCAGCAGCAGACGAGGCTCCGAGCAGTACTTC	CASSRRGSEQYF
TRBV28	NA	TRBD1	TRBJ1-5	TGTGCCAGCAGTTTGTCACCGACAGGGGCTAATCAGCCCCAGCATTTT	CASSLSPTGANQPQHF
TRBV2	NA	TRBD1	TRBJ1-1	TGTGCCAGCAGGGCACAGGGGAACGCTGAAGCTTTCTTT	CASRAQGNAEAFF
TRBV6-6	few	TRBD1	TRBJ1-2	TGTGCCAGCAGTTACGAGGGACAGGGCCCTTATGGCTACACCTTC	CASSYEGQGPYGYTF
TRBV9	NA	NA	TRBJ2-1	TGTGCCAGCACCTATTTGGGGCGCAATGAGCAGTTCTTC	CASTYLGRNEQFF
TRBV30	NA	TRBD1	TRBJ2-7	TGTGCCTGGAGTGTCACTGGGACAGGCAGCTCCTACGAGCAGTACTTC	CAWSVTGTGSSYEQYF
TRBV7-2	NA	NA	TRBJ2-1	TGTGCCAGCAGCTTAGTCGGGAGCTCCTACAATGAGCAGTTCTTC	CASSLVGSSYNEQFF
TRBV6-2/TRBV6-3	NA	TRBD1	TRBJ1-2	TGTGCCAGCAGTCGCACCGGGACAGGAAATGGCTACACCTTC	CASSRTGTGNGYTF
TRBV28	NA	TRBD1	TRBJ2-7	TGTGCCAGCACCCCCGGGACAGGGGTATACGAGCAGTACTTC	CASTPGTGVYEQYF
TRBV15	NA	TRBD2	TRBJ2-1	TGTGCCACCAGCAGAGTGACTAGCGGGAGTGATGAGCAGTTCTTC	CATSRVTSGSDEQFF
TRBV3-1/TRBV3-2	NA	NA	TRBJ2-6	TGTGCCAGCAGCCAAAACTCTTACTCTGGGGCCAACGTCCTGACTTTC	CASSQNSYSGANVLTF
TRBV18	NA	NA	TRBJ1-5	TGTGCCAGCTCCGTGGGGGGGCCCAGGCAGCCCCAGCATTTT	CASSVGGPRQPQHF
TRBV3-1/TRBV3-2	NA	NA	TRBJ2-5	TGTGCCAGCAGCCAAGCACAGGCCCAGTACTTC	CASSQAQAQYF
TRBV4-3	NA	TRBD1	TRBJ1-2	TGCGCCAGCAGAGAAGGGGGCGGCCCTAACTATGGCTACACCTTC	CASREGGGPNYGYTF
TRBV29-1	few	TRBD2	TRBJ2-7	TGCAGCGTTGTGGGGCTAGCGGACTACGAGCAGTACTTC	CSVVGLADYEQYF
TRBV4-1	NA	TRBD1	TRBJ2-7	TGCGCCAGCAGCCCGGGACAGGGAACCTACGAGCAGTACTTC	CASSPGQGTYEQYF